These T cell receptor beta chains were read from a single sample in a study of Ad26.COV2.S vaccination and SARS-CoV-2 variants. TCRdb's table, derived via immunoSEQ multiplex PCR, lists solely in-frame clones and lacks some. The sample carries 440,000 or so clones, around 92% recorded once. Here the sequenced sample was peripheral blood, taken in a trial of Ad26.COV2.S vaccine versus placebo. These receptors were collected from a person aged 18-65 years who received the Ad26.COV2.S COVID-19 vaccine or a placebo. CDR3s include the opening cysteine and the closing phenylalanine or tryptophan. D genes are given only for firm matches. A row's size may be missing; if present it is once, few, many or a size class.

CDR3 DNA: TGTGCCAGCAGTTCAAGACGGCAGAACACTGAAGCTTTCTTT; CDR3 protein: CASSSRRQNTEAFF; D gene: .; CDR3 length: 14; V gene: TRBV6-5; J gene: TRBJ1-1; clone size: few
CDR3 DNA: TGTGCCAGCAGCTTCACCAGGGACAGCTTCTATGGCTACACCTTC; CDR3 protein: CASSFTRDSFYGYTF; D gene: TRBD1; CDR3 length: 15; V gene: TRBV7-9; J gene: TRBJ1-2; clone size: .
CDR3 DNA: TGTGCCAGCAGCCAAAATTCAAACTATGGCTACACCTTC; CDR3 protein: CASSQNSNYGYTF; D gene: .; CDR3 length: 13; V gene: TRBV3-1/TRBV3-2; J gene: TRBJ1-2; clone size: .
CDR3 DNA: TGCGCCAGCAGCCAAGACGACAGGCCTCTAATGCTTCTCTTATACAATGAGCAGTTCTTC; CDR3 protein: CASSQDDRPLMLLLYNEQFF; D gene: .; CDR3 length: 20; V gene: TRBV4-1; J gene: TRBJ2-1; clone size: .
CDR3 DNA: TGTGCCAGCAGCCTAGGTTTAATTCAGCAGTACTTC; CDR3 protein: CASSLGLIQQYF; D gene: .; CDR3 length: 12; V gene: TRBV28; J gene: TRBJ2-7; clone size: .
CDR3 DNA: TGTGCCAGCAGCCCTGGACAGGGGGCCTACGAGCAGTACTTC; CDR3 protein: CASSPGQGAYEQYF; D gene: TRBD1; CDR3 length: 14; V gene: TRBV11-2; J gene: TRBJ2-7; clone size: .
CDR3 DNA: TGTGCCAGCTCACCACTTGGGGGACTCTGGAACAATGAGCAGTTCTTC; CDR3 protein: CASSPLGGLWNNEQFF; D gene: .; CDR3 length: 16; V gene: TRBV18; J gene: TRBJ2-1; clone size: .
CDR3 DNA: TGTGCCAGCACGGGGACCCGGAACACCGGGGAGCTGTTTTTT; CDR3 protein: CASTGTRNTGELFF; D gene: .; CDR3 length: 14; V gene: TRBV5-5; J gene: TRBJ2-2; clone size: .
CDR3 DNA: TGCACCAGCGTCGACAGGAGGTGGCGAGAAGGCACCGGGGAGCTGTTTTTT; CDR3 protein: CTSVDRRWREGTGELFF; D gene: .; CDR3 length: 17; V gene: TRBV1; J gene: TRBJ2-2; clone size: many
CDR3 DNA: TGTGCCAGCAGTGAATTGGTTACCACGCAGTATTTT; CDR3 protein: CASSELVTTQYF; D gene: .; CDR3 length: 12; V gene: TRBV6-1; J gene: TRBJ2-3; clone size: .
CDR3 DNA: TGCGCCAGCAGCGACGCAAGTTACGAGCAGTACTTC; CDR3 protein: CASSDASYEQYF; D gene: .; CDR3 length: 12; V gene: TRBV5-1; J gene: TRBJ2-7; clone size: .
CDR3 DNA: TGTGCCAGCAGTCGGGACAGGGGCTGGACTGAAGCTTTCTTT; CDR3 protein: CASSRDRGWTEAFF; D gene: TRBD1; CDR3 length: 14; V gene: TRBV6-5; J gene: TRBJ1-1; clone size: .
CDR3 DNA: TGTGCCAGCAGCGTGAACAGGGCTGAGACCCAGTACTTC; CDR3 protein: CASSVNRAETQYF; D gene: .; CDR3 length: 13; V gene: TRBV9; J gene: TRBJ2-5; clone size: .
CDR3 DNA: TGTGCCAGCAACCCCCAGGGACAGGGGGCGTCGGAGACCCAGTACTTC; CDR3 protein: CASNPQGQGASETQYF; D gene: TRBD1; CDR3 length: 16; V gene: TRBV9; J gene: TRBJ2-5; clone size: .
CDR3 DNA: TGTGCCAGCAGTTTAGGGGGTTCAGAGACCCAGTACTTC; CDR3 protein: CASSLGGSETQYF; D gene: .; CDR3 length: 13; V gene: TRBV28; J gene: TRBJ2-5; clone size: .
CDR3 DNA: TGTGCCAGCAGAGAAGCGGGGGGAAGGGTGGACGGGGAGCTGTTTTTT; CDR3 protein: CASREAGGRVDGELFF; D gene: TRBD2; CDR3 length: 16; V gene: TRBV2; J gene: TRBJ2-2; clone size: once
CDR3 DNA: TGTGCCAGCAGCCATCGGACTAGCACATACAATGAGCAGTTCTTC; CDR3 protein: CASSHRTSTYNEQFF; D gene: .; CDR3 length: 15; V gene: TRBV21-1; J gene: TRBJ2-1; clone size: .
CDR3 DNA: TGTGCCAGCAGTCCCCCGGGACAGGGGGCCTATCAGCCCCAGCATTTT; CDR3 protein: CASSPPGQGAYQPQHF; D gene: TRBD1; CDR3 length: 16; V gene: TRBV5-4; J gene: TRBJ1-5; clone size: .
CDR3 DNA: TGTGCCAGCCGGGGCAACCAAGAGACCCAGTACTTC; CDR3 protein: CASRGNQETQYF; D gene: .; CDR3 length: 12; V gene: TRBV19; J gene: TRBJ2-5; clone size: .
CDR3 DNA: TGTGCCAGCAGTTTATTCCCGCCCCGGGGGGGACGGGAAAAACTGTTTTTT; CDR3 protein: CASSLFPPRGGREKLFF; D gene: .; CDR3 length: 17; V gene: TRBV27; J gene: TRBJ1-4; clone size: .
CDR3 DNA: TGTGCCAGCAGCTTAGCTCTCCTAGCCATCCGAAACACCGGGGAGCTGTTTTTT; CDR3 protein: CASSLALLAIRNTGELFF; D gene: .; CDR3 length: 18; V gene: TRBV7-2; J gene: TRBJ2-2; clone size: .
CDR3 DNA: TGCGCCAGCAGCCAAGCGGGCCAGGGTCATTCACCCCTCCACTTT; CDR3 protein: CASSQAGQGHSPLHF; D gene: .; CDR3 length: 15; V gene: TRBV4-1; J gene: TRBJ1-6; clone size: .
CDR3 DNA: TGCGCCAGCAGACCGACAGTTACCTACAATGAGCAGTTCTTC; CDR3 protein: CASRPTVTYNEQFF; D gene: .; CDR3 length: 14; V gene: TRBV5-1; J gene: TRBJ2-1; clone size: .
CDR3 DNA: TGTGCCAGCAGCACCGCACACCGGGACAGACCTTTCGACGAGCAGTACTTC; CDR3 protein: CASSTAHRDRPFDEQYF; D gene: TRBD1; CDR3 length: 17; V gene: TRBV5-8; J gene: TRBJ2-7; clone size: .
CDR3 DNA: TGTGCCACCAGCAGAGATTTTCACAGTTCCTACGAGCAGTACTTC; CDR3 protein: CATSRDFHSSYEQYF; D gene: .; CDR3 length: 15; V gene: TRBV15; J gene: TRBJ2-7; clone size: .
CDR3 DNA: TGTGCCAGCAGTTTATTAGGTCAGCCCCAGCATTTT; CDR3 protein: CASSLLGQPQHF; D gene: .; CDR3 length: 12; V gene: TRBV27; J gene: TRBJ1-5; clone size: .
CDR3 DNA: TGTGCCTGGGAGCAACAGGGGTTCACTGAAGCTTTCTTT; CDR3 protein: CAWEQQGFTEAFF; D gene: TRBD1; CDR3 length: 13; V gene: TRBV30; J gene: TRBJ1-1; clone size: .
CDR3 DNA: TGCGCCAGCACCCCCCGGACAGGGGGCGATTGGGGCTACACCTTC; CDR3 protein: CASTPRTGGDWGYTF; D gene: TRBD1; CDR3 length: 15; V gene: TRBV4-1; J gene: TRBJ1-2; clone size: .
CDR3 DNA: TGTGCCAGCAGCTCAGACGGAGGGGGCGCCAAAAACATTCAGTACTTC; CDR3 protein: CASSSDGGGAKNIQYF; D gene: .; CDR3 length: 16; V gene: TRBV7-2; J gene: TRBJ2-4; clone size: .